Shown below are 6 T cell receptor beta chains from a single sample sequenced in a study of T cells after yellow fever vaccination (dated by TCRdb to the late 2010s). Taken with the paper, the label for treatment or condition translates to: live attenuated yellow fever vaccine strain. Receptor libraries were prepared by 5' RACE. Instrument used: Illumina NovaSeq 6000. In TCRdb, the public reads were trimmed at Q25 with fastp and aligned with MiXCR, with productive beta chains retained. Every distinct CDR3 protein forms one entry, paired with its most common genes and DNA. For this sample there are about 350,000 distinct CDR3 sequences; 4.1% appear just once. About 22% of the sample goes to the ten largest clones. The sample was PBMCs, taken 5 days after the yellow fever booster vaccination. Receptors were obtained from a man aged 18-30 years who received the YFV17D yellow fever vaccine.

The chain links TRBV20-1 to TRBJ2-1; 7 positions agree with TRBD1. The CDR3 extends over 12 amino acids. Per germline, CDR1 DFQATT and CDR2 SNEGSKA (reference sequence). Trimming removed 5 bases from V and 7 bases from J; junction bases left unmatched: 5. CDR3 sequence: CSAGRQGNEQFF. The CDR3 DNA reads TGCAGTGCTGGACGACAGGGTAATGAGCAGTTCTTC.

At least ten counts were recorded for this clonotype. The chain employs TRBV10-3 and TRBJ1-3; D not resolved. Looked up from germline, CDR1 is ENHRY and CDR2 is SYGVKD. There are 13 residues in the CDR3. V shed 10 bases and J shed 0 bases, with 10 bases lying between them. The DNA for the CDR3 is TGTGCCACCCAAACGCTCTCTGGAAACACCATATATTTT. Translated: CATQTLSGNTIYF.

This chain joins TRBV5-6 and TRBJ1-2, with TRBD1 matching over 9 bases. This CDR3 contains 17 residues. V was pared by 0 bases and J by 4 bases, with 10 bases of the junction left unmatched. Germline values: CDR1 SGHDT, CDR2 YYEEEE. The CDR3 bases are TGTGCCAGCAGCTTGGACCGGGACAGGGAGGAGGGCTATGGCTACACCTTC. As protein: CASSLDRDREEGYGYTF.

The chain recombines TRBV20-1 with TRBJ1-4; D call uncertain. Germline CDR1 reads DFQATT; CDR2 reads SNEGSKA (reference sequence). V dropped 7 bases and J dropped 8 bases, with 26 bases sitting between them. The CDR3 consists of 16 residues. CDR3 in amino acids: CSVAGDRSTRREKLFF. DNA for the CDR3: TGCAGTGTCGCTGGGGATAGGTCTACAAGGAGGGAAAAACTGTTTTTT.

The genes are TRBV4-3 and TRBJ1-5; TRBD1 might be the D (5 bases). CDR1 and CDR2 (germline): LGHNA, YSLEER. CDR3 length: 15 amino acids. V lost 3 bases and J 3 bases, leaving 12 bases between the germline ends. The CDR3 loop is CASSQETAPNQPQHF. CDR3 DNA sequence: TGCGCCAGCAGCCAGGAGACAGCCCCCAATCAGCCCCAGCATTTT.

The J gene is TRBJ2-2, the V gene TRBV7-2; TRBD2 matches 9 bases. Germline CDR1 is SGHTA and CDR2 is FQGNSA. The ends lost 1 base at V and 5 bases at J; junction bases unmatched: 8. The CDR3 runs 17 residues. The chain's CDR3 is CASSLGLRGGRTGELFF. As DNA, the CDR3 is TGTGCCAGCAGCTTAGGCCTGCGGGGGGGCCGAACCGGGGAGCTGTTTTTT. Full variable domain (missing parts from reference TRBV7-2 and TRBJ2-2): GAGVSQSPSNKVTEKGKDVELRCDPISGHTALYWYRQSLGQGLEFLIYFQGNSAPDKSGLPSDRFSAERTGGSVSTLTIQRTQQEDSAVYLCASSLGLRGGRTGELFFGEGSRLTVL.